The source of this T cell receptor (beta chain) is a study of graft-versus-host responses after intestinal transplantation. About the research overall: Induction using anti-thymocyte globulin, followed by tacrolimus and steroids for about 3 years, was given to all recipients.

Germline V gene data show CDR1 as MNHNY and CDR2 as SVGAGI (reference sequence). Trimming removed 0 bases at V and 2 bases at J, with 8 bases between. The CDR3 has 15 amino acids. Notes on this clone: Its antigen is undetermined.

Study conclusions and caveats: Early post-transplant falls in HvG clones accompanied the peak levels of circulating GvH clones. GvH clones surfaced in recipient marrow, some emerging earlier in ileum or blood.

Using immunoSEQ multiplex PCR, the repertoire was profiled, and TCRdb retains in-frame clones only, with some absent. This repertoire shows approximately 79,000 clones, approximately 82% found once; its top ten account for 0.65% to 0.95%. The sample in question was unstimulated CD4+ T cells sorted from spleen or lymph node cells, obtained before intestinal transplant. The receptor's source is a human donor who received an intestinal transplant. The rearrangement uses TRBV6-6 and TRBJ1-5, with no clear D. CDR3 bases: TGTGCCAGCAGTTACTCCGGGTTAGGCAATCAGCCCCAGCATTTT. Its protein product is CASSYSGLGNQPQHF.